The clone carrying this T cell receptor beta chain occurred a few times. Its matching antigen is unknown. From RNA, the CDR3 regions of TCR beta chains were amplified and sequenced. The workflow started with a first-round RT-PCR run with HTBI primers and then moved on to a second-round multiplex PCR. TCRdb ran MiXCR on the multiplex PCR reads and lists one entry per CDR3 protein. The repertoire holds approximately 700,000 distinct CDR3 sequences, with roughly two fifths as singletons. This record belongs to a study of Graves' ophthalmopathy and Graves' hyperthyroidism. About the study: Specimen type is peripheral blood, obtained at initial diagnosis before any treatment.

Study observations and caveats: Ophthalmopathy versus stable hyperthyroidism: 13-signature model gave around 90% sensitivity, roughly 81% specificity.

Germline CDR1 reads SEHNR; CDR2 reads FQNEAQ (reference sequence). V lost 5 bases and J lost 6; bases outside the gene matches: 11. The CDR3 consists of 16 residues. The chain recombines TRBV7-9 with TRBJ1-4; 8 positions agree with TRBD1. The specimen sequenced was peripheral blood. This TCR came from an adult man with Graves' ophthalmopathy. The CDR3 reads CASSRAPGQAYEKLFF. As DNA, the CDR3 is TGTGCCAGCAGCCGCGCACCGGGACAGGCGTATGAAAAACTGTTTTTT.